This entry is about one TCR beta chain. The data derive from a study of control samples from healthy donors and cancer patients. The CDR3 runs 15 residues. From germline, CDR1 is LNHDA and CDR2 SQIVND (reference sequence). Between the trimmed V and J ends, which lost 5 bases and 1 base, there was a span of 13 bases. The method was immunoSEQ multiplex PCR; TCRdb's version includes in-frame clones alone and lacks a portion of them. Of about 140,000 clones in the sample, 91% were seen once. This chain connects TRBV19 to TRBJ2-3; D is unclear. Sequences were obtained from blood. The source is a man younger than 35 in good health. CDR3 nucleotides: TGTGCCAGTAGTCCTAAGGTAGGAGGCACAGATACGCAGTATTTT. Translated: CASSPKVGGTDTQYF. The entire variable domain, with the rest obtained from reference TRBV19 and TRBJ2-3, is as follows: DGGITQSPKYLFRKEGQNVTLSCEQNLNHDAMYWYRQDPGQGLRLIYYSQIVNDFQKGDIAEGYSVSREKKESFPLTVTSAQKNPTAFYLCASSPKVGGTDTQYFGPGTRLTVL.